Shown below are 32 T cell receptor beta chains from a single sample sequenced in a study of T cell changes during pregnancy in multiple sclerosis. Repertoires were generated with immunoSEQ multiplex PCR, while TCRdb's copy carries only in-frame clones and drops some. The repertoire holds under 110,000 clones, with about 90% as singletons. This specimen consisted of peripheral blood, obtained in the second trimester of pregnancy. The receptors stem from a female donor with multiple sclerosis, enrolled in a pregnancy study.

The chain recombines TRBV7-9 with TRBJ2-1; a weak D match, TRBD1 (5 bases). The CDR3 has 12 amino acids. Germline CDR1 SEHNR, CDR2 FQNEAQ (reference sequence). The ends were cut back, 2 bases at V and 9 bases at J, with 8 bases in the middle. CDR3 residues: CASSLSQGEQFF. The CDR3 DNA is TGTGCCAGCAGCTTAAGCCAGGGTGAGCAGTTCTTC.

This chain uses TRBV6-1 with TRBJ1-5; possible D gene TRBD1, 5 bases. The V gene lost 3 bases and the J gene lost 3 bases, with 15 bases spanning the gap. In germline, CDR1 is MNHNS, CDR2 SASEGT. The CDR3 is 16 amino acids. The CDR3 spells CASSDNYGTPNQPQHF. The DNA for the CDR3 is TGTGCCAGCAGTGATAACTACGGGACTCCCAATCAGCCCCAGCATTTT.

The sample holds one count of this clone. The rearrangement joins TRBV1 to TRBJ2-5; the table calls TRBD2, which could not be checked here. TRBV1 is a listed pseudogene. This CDR3 has 16 residues. The CDR3 loop is CTSSHPGTSGQETQYF. The CDR3 DNA reads as TGCACCAGCAGCCACCCCGGGACTAGCGGGCAAGAGACCCAGTACTTC.

This rearrangement joins TRBV19 to TRBJ1-2; TRBD1 matches 8 bases. V was clipped by 3 bases and J by 7 bases; unmatched bases: 10. CDR3 length: 15 residues. The germline gives CDR1 LNHDA, CDR2 SQIVND (reference sequence). CDR3: CASSIAGQGVAGYTF. CDR3 sequence (DNA): TGTGCCAGTAGTATCGCCGGACAGGGAGTGGCTGGCTACACCTTC.

This clone appeared once. The J gene is TRBJ1-1, the V gene TRBV29-1; D remains unclear. Trimming pared 3 bases from V and 6 bases from J, leaving 20 bases between. CDR1 SQVTM and CDR2 ANQGSEA come from the germline V gene. The CDR3 spans 15 residues. In DNA, the CDR3 is TGCAGCGTTGACGGAGGGTCTGGGGATGGCGCTGAAGCTTTCTTT. Protein: CSVDGGSGDGAEAFF. The full variable domain, completed using reference TRBV29-1 and TRBJ1-1, is SAVISQKPSRDICQRGTSLTIQCQVDSQVTMMFWYRQQPGQSLTLIATANQGSEATYESGFVIDKFPISRPNLTFSTLTVSNMSPEDSSIYLCSVDGGSGDGAEAFFGQGTRLTVV.

The chain recombines TRBV19 with TRBJ1-2; 8 bases fit TRBD1. V shed 5 bases and J 1 base; nucleotides not matched to a gene: 9. Germline CDR1 LNHDA, CDR2 SQIVND (reference sequence). The length of the CDR3 is 16 residues. CDR3 residues: CASSPRQGTYNYGYTF. The CDR3 region has the DNA TGTGCCAGTAGTCCACGACAGGGGACCTATAACTATGGCTACACCTTC.

This clone was seen just once. The chain uses TRBV19 and TRBJ2-3, with a tentative D call TRBD1 (5 bases). Germline V gives CDR1 LNHDA, CDR2 SQIVND (reference sequence). The CDR3 consists of 15 residues. V lost 9 bases and J lost 7, with 23 bases in between. The CDR3 region is CARRTVFGAGNTQYF. The CDR3 DNA reads TGTGCCAGACGGACCGTCTTTGGGGCCGGAAATACGCAGTATTTT.

The rearrangement joins TRBV15 to TRBJ2-1, with D unclear. The V gene's germline CDR1 is LNHNV and CDR2 YYDKDF (reference sequence). This CDR3 is 13 amino acids long. Deletions cut 1 base from V and 5 bases from J, with 6 bases between. In nucleotides, the CDR3 is TGTGCCACCAGCAGAGTTTCCGACAATGAGCAGTTCTTC. Translation: CATSRVSDNEQFF.

The chain carries TRBV7-9 and TRBJ2-6; D gene uncertain. CDR3 length equals 16 residues. CDR1 SEHNR and CDR2 FQNEAQ come from the germline V gene (reference sequence). Trimming removed 5 bases from V and 3 bases from J, with 14 bases in between. Written as DNA, the CDR3 is TGTGCCAGCAGCCATACGGGTGACTTTGGGGCCAACGTCCTGACTTTC. This codes for CASSHTGDFGANVLTF.

The chain carries TRBV15 and TRBJ2-1; no clear D gene. CDR3 length: 14 residues. CDR1 is LNHNV, CDR2 YYDKDF, per germline (reference sequence). V was trimmed by 3 bases and J by 5 bases, leaving 11 bases between them. The CDR3 sequence is CATSSLELDNEQFF. The CDR3 DNA reads as TGTGCCACCAGCAGCCTCGAATTAGACAATGAGCAGTTCTTC.

The J gene is TRBJ2-5, the V gene TRBV6-5, with 7 bases identical to TRBD2. This CDR3 contains 15 residues. CDR1 MNHEY and CDR2 SVGAGI come from the germline V gene. With V trimmed by 2 bases and J by 5 bases, 8 bases remained unmatched. The CDR3 DNA follows: TGTGCCAGCAGTTACGTGTGGGGGGGGTCGGAGACCCAGTACTTC. This sequence encodes CASSYVWGGSETQYF.

The chain links TRBV7-9 to TRBJ1-1; 9 bases map to TRBD1. The trim removed 6 bases at V and 3 bases at J, leaving 5 bases unmatched. The CDR3 has 14 amino acids. CDR1 is SEHNR, CDR2 FQNEAQ, per germline (reference sequence). This CDR3 is CASRIQGADTEAFF. In nucleotides, the CDR3 is TGTGCCAGCAGGATACAGGGGGCAGACACTGAAGCTTTCTTT.

The chain joins TRBV10-3 to TRBJ2-7, with a weak D call TRBD2 (5 bases). Germline V gene sequence: CDR1 ENHRY, CDR2 SYGVKD. Between the trimmed V and J ends, which lost 4 bases and 5 bases, there was a span of 12 bases. The CDR3 is 13 amino acids. This CDR3 is CAISVPGSNEQYF. The DNA for the CDR3 is TGTGCCATCAGTGTCCCGGGGAGCAACGAGCAGTACTTC.

The gene calls are TRBV18 and TRBJ2-2; tentative D call: TRBD2 (5 bases). Trimming removed 1 base at V and 2 bases at J, with 8 bases between. Per the germline V gene, CDR1 is KGHSH and CDR2 is LQKENI. The CDR3 is 15 residues long. CDR3 protein: CASSPLEGNTGELFF. CDR3 coding DNA: TGTGCCAGCTCACCACTAGAGGGCAACACCGGGGAGCTGTTTTTT.

This clone was picked up one time. The chain combines TRBV28 with TRBJ2-1; TRBD2 matches 8 bases. This CDR3 comprises 16 residues. From germline, CDR1 is MDHEN and CDR2 SYDVKM. After removal of 5 bases from V and 4 bases from J, the junction contained 10 bases not matched to a gene. The CDR3 is CASSPAGTRLYNEQFF. In DNA, the CDR3 is TGTGCCAGCAGTCCCGCCGGGACTAGGCTTTACAATGAGCAGTTCTTC. The whole variable domain, remainder taken from reference TRBV28 and TRBJ2-1, is DVKVTQSSRYLVKRTGEKVFLECVQDMDHENMFWYRQDPGLGLRLIYFSYDVKMKEKGDIPEGYSVSREKKERFSLILESASTNQTSMYLCASSPAGTRLYNEQFFGPGTRLTVL.

Remarks on this clone: Distinct nucleotide sequences in the sample also encode this CDR3. CDR3 DNA: TGTGCCTGGAGTGTTGGGGGGCAGCCCCAGCATTTT. This encodes CAWSVGGQPQHF. The V and J genes are TRBV30 and TRBJ1-5, with D possibly TRBD1 on 5 matching bases. In germline, CDR1 is GTSNPN, CDR2 SVGIG (reference sequence). Trimming stripped 0 bases from V and 7 bases from J, with 7 bases between. This CDR3 is built from 12 residues.

CDR3 DNA sequence: TGTGCCAGCAGCCCCTCGGGACAGGGGGATGAAAAACTGTTTTTT. This sequence encodes CASSPSGQGDEKLFF. This chain uses TRBV9 with TRBJ1-4; the match to TRBD1 covers 11 bases. The CDR3 runs 15 residues. Germline CDR1 is SGDLS and CDR2 is YYNGEE. V lost 4 bases to trimming and J lost 6 bases; unmatched junction nucleotides: 5.

The chain recombines TRBV4-3 with TRBJ2-7; D is uncertain. CDR1 LGHNA and CDR2 YSLEER come from the germline V gene. CDR3 length: 14 amino acids. Trimming left V 0 bases short and J 1 base short, with 7 bases between. CDR3 amino acids: CASSQEAKSYEQYF. CDR3 sequence (DNA): TGCGCCAGCAGCCAAGAAGCGAAATCCTACGAGCAGTACTTC.

The chain combines TRBV28 with TRBJ1-5; a weak D match, TRBD1 (5 bases). Between the trimmed V and J ends, which lost 7 bases and 7 bases, there was a span of 14 bases. Looked up from germline, CDR1 is MDHEN and CDR2 is SYDVKM. The CDR3 length is 13 residues. Here the CDR3 DNA reads TGTGCCAGCACGTGGGGGGTCAGCCAGCCCCAGCATTTT. Translated: CASTWGVSQPQHF.

CDR3 protein: CASRPRTGIDGYTF. CDR3 nucleotides: TGTGCCAGCAGACCCAGGACAGGGATCGATGGCTACACCTTC. The chain employs TRBV2 and TRBJ1-2, with 8 bases that match TRBD1. The CDR3 contains 14 residues. Germline V gene data show CDR1 as SNHLY and CDR2 as FYNNEI. V was pared by 6 bases and J by 6 bases, with 9 bases of the junction left unmatched.

V and J are TRBV13 and TRBJ2-1; 7 bases agree with TRBD1. Germline V gene data show CDR1 as PRHDT and CDR2 as FYEKMQ (reference sequence). V shed 4 bases, J shed 5 bases, and the junction held 14 bases outside the gene matches. The CDR3 is 17 residues long. The CDR3 nucleotides read TGTGCCAGCAGCTCGCACAGGGGAACAAGTTCGGACAATGAGCAGTTCTTC. This gives the protein CASSSHRGTSSDNEQFF.

CDR3 DNA sequence: TGTGCCAGCAGCTTCAGCGAAACCCGATACGAGCAGTACTTC. Its protein product is CASSFSETRYEQYF. The rearrangement links TRBV7-8 to TRBJ2-7; D is unresolved. The V gene's germline CDR1 is SGHVS and CDR2 FQNEAQ. V lost 3 bases, J lost 4 bases, and 13 bases lay in between. The CDR3 totals 14 residues.

The chain employs TRBV30 and TRBJ2-7; 10 bases fit TRBD1. This CDR3 is built from 15 residues. With V trimmed by 0 bases and J by 5 bases, 7 bases remained unmatched. Germline loops: CDR1 GTSNPN, CDR2 SVGIG (reference sequence). CDR3: CAWSVLGDRGNEQYF. Here the CDR3 DNA reads TGTGCCTGGAGTGTACTGGGGGACAGGGGTAACGAGCAGTACTTC.

The chain joins TRBV5-1 to TRBJ2-7; weak D call: TRBD2 (5 bases). CDR1 is SGHRS, CDR2 YFSETQ, per germline. The CDR3 runs 14 residues. Trimming left V 1 base short and J 6 bases short, with 14 bases between. In DNA form, the CDR3 reads TGCGCCAGCAGCTTGATGGACTCCCTATCCGAGCAGTACTTC. Translated: CASSLMDSLSEQYF.

This clone appeared a single time. The V and J genes are TRBV5-4 and TRBJ2-3, with a possible D match to TRBD2 (5 bases). V was pared by 1 base and J by 7 bases, with 7 bases between. CDR1 SGHNT and CDR2 YYREEE come from the germline V gene (reference sequence). The CDR3 totals 12 residues. Written as DNA, the CDR3 is TGTGCCAGCAGCTTGACGGGGTATACGCAGTATTTT. Encoded protein: CASSLTGYTQYF.

The V call is TRBV27, the J call TRBJ2-1; 7 positions match TRBD2. V trimming: 6 bases; J trimming: 4 bases; junction bases outside the gene matches: 9. Per germline, CDR1 MNHEY and CDR2 SMNVEV (reference sequence). The CDR3 extends over 15 amino acids. The CDR3 here is CASSLREDLYNEQFF. The CDR3 nucleotides are TGTGCCAGCAGCCTACGGGAGGACCTATACAATGAGCAGTTCTTC.

This clone was seen once. In nucleotides, the CDR3 is TGTGCCATCAGTGAGTCGTGGCTAGCGGACGCCAAAAACATTCAGTACTTC. It encodes CAISESWLADAKNIQYF. The J gene is TRBJ2-4, the V gene TRBV10-3, with 7 bases fitting TRBD2. The CDR3 is made up of 17 amino acids. The junction had 6 bases not matched to a gene; V was cut back by 0 bases and J by 1 base. Germline V CDR1 and CDR2: ENHRY, SYGVKD.

This sequence joins TRBV7-9 and TRBJ2-5; no reliable D call. The germline V and J ends were trimmed by 3 bases and 2 bases, with 10 bases remaining between them. The CDR3 is 14 amino acids. CDR1 SEHNR and CDR2 FQNEAQ come from the germline V gene (reference sequence). The chain's CDR3 is CASSFGPPQETQYF. CDR3 nucleotides: TGTGCCAGCAGCTTTGGGCCCCCTCAAGAGACCCAGTACTTC. Together with reference TRBV7-9 and TRBJ2-5, the CDR3 gives the full variable domain: DTGVSQNPRHKITKRGQNVTFRCDPISEHNRLYWYRQTLGQGPEFLTYFQNEAQLEKSRLLSDRFSAERPKGSFSTLEIQRTEQGDSAMYLCASSFGPPQETQYFGPGTRLLVL.

The rearrangement joins TRBV5-4 to TRBJ2-1; 9 bases align to TRBD1. This CDR3 is 15 amino acids long. Trimming took 2 bases from V and 4 from J; bases not matched to a gene: 4. Germline V gives CDR1 SGHNT, CDR2 YYREEE (reference sequence). CDR3 residues: CASSFRDRDYNEQFF. The CDR3 nucleotides read TGTGCCAGCAGCTTTAGGGACAGGGATTACAATGAGCAGTTCTTC.

V gene TRBV30 combines with J gene TRBJ1-5; D is possibly TRBD1 (5 bases). Germline V gene lookup returns CDR1 GTSNPN and CDR2 SVGIG (reference sequence). The CDR3 sequence is 14 residues long. V was shortened by 0 bases and J by 4 bases, with 10 bases between the two germline ends. The CDR3 spells CAWSVQGGNQPQHF. In nucleotides, the CDR3 is TGTGCCTGGAGTGTGCAGGGAGGAAATCAGCCCCAGCATTTT.

The rearrangement links TRBV20-1 to TRBJ1-1; 7 nucleotides match TRBD1. The CDR3 extends over 11 amino acids. J gave up 8 bases and V 6 bases, and 6 bases lay outside the gene matches. Germline V lookup: CDR1 DFQATT, CDR2 SNEGSKA (reference sequence). As DNA, the CDR3 is TGCAGTGCAACGGGACAGTTCGAAGCTTTCTTT. Translated: CSATGQFEAFF.

Regarding this clone: At one end, the junction sequence differs from germline, possibly due to a read error. The chain carries TRBV5-1 and TRBJ1-1; tentative D call: TRBD1 (6 bases). The V gene's germline CDR1 is SGHRS and CDR2 YFSETQ. The CDR3 runs 15 residues. The CDR3 spells CTSSLEGGRNTEAFF. The CDR3 coding sequence is TGCACCAGCAGCTTAGAAGGGGGTAGAAACACTGAAGCTTTCTTT.